These 18 T cell receptor beta chains share one sample of origin, sequenced in a study of regulatory T cells in long-lasting Graves disease. Time point here: newly diagnosed GD, antithyroid drugs for less than 3 months. PBMC RNA was the source of the TCR library. For TCR beta, libraries came from iRepertoire HTBI primers and Arm-PCR of CDR3 regions. One entry per CDR3 protein, called by TCRdb with MiXCR from the multiplex PCR reads. Of hundreds of thousands of distinct CDR3 sequences listed, 15% to 20% are singletons. These records were also assigned to another study, of T cells in Graves' hyperthyroidism and ophthalmopathy.

The sample in question was peripheral blood mononuclear cells (PBMCs), obtained at new diagnosis, from a patient treated with antithyroid drugs. The receptors originated from a man between 18 and 35 years old with Graves disease.

This clonotype was seen ten or more times. The chain is built from TRBV6-1 and TRBJ2-7; weak D call: TRBD1 (6 bases). Germline V lookup: CDR1 MNHNS, CDR2 SASEGT. The CDR3 is 14 residues long. The V and J ends lost 6 bases and 5 bases respectively, with 17 bases between them. In DNA form, the CDR3 reads TGTGCCAGCAGACCTACCGGGACACACCACGAGCAGTACTTC. Its protein product is CASRPTGTHHEQYF.

The V call is TRBV19, the J call TRBJ2-5; 8 bases are a match to TRBD1. Trimming took 3 bases from V and 5 from J; bases not matched to a gene: 11. Germline values: CDR1 LNHDA, CDR2 SQIVND (reference sequence). The CDR3 has 16 residues. The DNA of the CDR3 is TGTGCCAGTAGTATGCGAGACAGGGGACGGATGGAGACCCAGTACTTC. Its translation: CASSMRDRGRMETQYF.

At least ten counts were recorded for this clonotype. The chain is built from TRBV10-3 and TRBJ2-1, with TRBD2 identical over 7 bases. Germline assignment: CDR1 ENHRY and CDR2 SYGVKD. V shed 2 bases, J shed 3 bases, and the junction held 1 base outside the gene matches. The CDR3 contains 14 residues. The CDR3 region has the DNA TGTGCCATCAGTGAGACTAGCGACTACAATGAGCAGTTCTTC. Translated: CAISETSDYNEQFF.

Ten or more counts support this clonotype. The rearrangement uses TRBV12-3 or TRBV12-4 and TRBJ1-1, with no clear D. V lost 3 bases, J lost 1 base, and 6 bases lay in between. The CDR3 runs to 13 residues. CDR3 in amino acids: CASSFAGNTEAFF. CDR3 bases: TGTGCCAGCAGTTTTGCAGGGAACACTGAAGCTTTCTTT.

This clonotype was counted ten times or more. V gene TRBV5-1 combines with J gene TRBJ2-1; 10 bases fit TRBD2. Trimming took 3 bases from V and 4 from J; bases not matched to a gene: 10. Germline V gene data show CDR1 as SGHRS and CDR2 as YFSETQ. There are 17 residues in the CDR3. The CDR3 DNA reads as TGCGCCAGCAGCTATCAGCGTACTAGCGGGACGTACAATGAGCAGTTCTTC. As protein: CASSYQRTSGTYNEQFF.

This clonotype has at least ten counts. The chain is built from TRBV2 and TRBJ1-2, with D possibly being TRBD1 (6 bases). Trimming stripped 7 bases from V and 8 bases from J, with 20 bases between. Germline values: CDR1 SNHLY, CDR2 FYNNEI. The CDR3 has 14 amino acids. The CDR3 protein is CASKITGRDRGYTF. DNA for the CDR3: TGTGCCAGCAAGATAACAGGGAGGGACCGGGGCTACACCTTC.

For this clonotype: Lacking the conserved final phenylalanine or tryptophan, this CDR3 likely reflects a read error. The chain couples TRBV25-1 to TRBJ2-5; perhaps TRBD1 as D (6 bases). The V gene's germline CDR1 is MGHDK and CDR2 SYGVNS. CDR3 length equals 15 residues. Trimming took 7 bases from V and 5 from J, leaving 20 bases between them. CDR3: CASTMGTHPGETQYS. As DNA, the CDR3 is TGTGCCAGCACCATGGGGACACACCCAGGGGAGACCCAGTACTCC.

This clonotype was counted at least ten times. This chain connects TRBV28 to TRBJ2-7; the match to TRBD2 covers 11 bases. The CDR3 consists of 17 residues. Germline V lookup: CDR1 MDHEN, CDR2 SYDVKM. J lost 0 bases, V lost 3 bases, and 7 bases had no gene match. The CDR3 is CASSFPGTSGSSYEQYF. The CDR3, as DNA: TGTGCCAGCAGTTTTCCTGGGACTAGCGGTTCCTCCTACGAGCAGTACTTC. The variable domain in full, completed from reference TRBV28 and TRBJ2-7, reads DVKVTQSSRYLVKRTGEKVFLECVQDMDHENMFWYRQDPGLGLRLIYFSYDVKMKEKGDIPEGYSVSREKKERFSLILESASTNQTSMYLCASSFPGTSGSSYEQYFGPGTRLTVT.

Ten or more counts support this clonotype. The chain links TRBV28 to TRBJ1-5; D may be TRBD1 (6 bases). The V and J ends lost 0 bases and 5 bases respectively, with 8 bases between them. Germline V lookup: CDR1 MDHEN, CDR2 SYDVKM. The CDR3 has 14 amino acids. The CDR3 protein is CASSLWDSYQPQHF. The CDR3 DNA reads TGTGCCAGCAGTTTATGGGACAGTTATCAGCCCCAGCATTTT.

This clonotype was seen many times. CDR3 protein: CASSLISAGELFF. The CDR3 nucleotides read TGTGCCAGCAGTTTAATATCTGCCGGGGAGCTGTTTTTT. The gene calls are TRBV12-3 or TRBV12-4 and TRBJ2-2; D is uncertain. The CDR3 contains 13 residues. V dropped 2 bases and J dropped 6 bases, with 7 bases sitting between them.

Only a few counts were recorded for this clonotype. This sequence joins TRBV3-1 and TRBJ2-2; unclear D gene. From germline, CDR1 is LGHDT and CDR2 YNNKEL (reference sequence). The CDR3 is 16 residues long. The V gene lost 1 base and the J gene lost 8 bases, with 17 bases spanning the gap. CDR3 DNA sequence: TGTGCCAGCAGCCAAGTCGGCCTTGGCTTTGAAGGGGAGCTGTTTTTT. Its protein is CASSQVGLGFEGELFF.

The genes are TRBV20-1 and TRBJ2-7; TRBD1 agrees at 10 bases. Germline V gene lookup returns CDR1 DFQATT and CDR2 SNEGSKA (reference sequence). V trimming: 4 bases; J trimming: 6 bases; junction bases outside the gene matches: 6. CDR3 length: 13 amino acids. The CDR3 DNA reads TGCAGTGCTATGGGACAGGGGATTCGCGAGCAGTACTTC. Translation: CSAMGQGIREQYF.

This clonotype was picked up many times. The CDR3 sequence: CASAGTNQPQHF. In DNA, the CDR3 is TGTGCTAGTGCAGGCACTAATCAGCCCCAGCATTTT. The chain carries TRBV27 and TRBJ1-5; D call uncertain. The CDR3 runs to 12 residues. CDR1 and CDR2 from the germline V gene are MNHEY and SMNVEV (reference sequence).

This chain joins TRBV28 and TRBJ2-1; 9 bases map to TRBD2. CDR1 is MDHEN and CDR2 is SYDVKM in the germline V gene. The junction had 5 bases not matched to a gene; V was cut back by 8 bases and J by 3 bases. The CDR3 has 14 residues. The CDR3 protein is CASGAGGLYNEQFF. As DNA, the CDR3 is TGTGCCAGCGGAGCGGGAGGACTCTACAATGAGCAGTTCTTC.

This chain joins TRBV18 and TRBJ2-5; possible D gene TRBD1, 5 bases. Trimming removed 4 bases from V and 3 bases from J, with 9 bases in between. Per germline, CDR1 KGHSH and CDR2 LQKENI. This CDR3 has 13 residues. The CDR3 region is CASSLRQKETQYF. The CDR3 DNA follows: TGTGCCAGCTCACTTCGACAGAAAGAGACCCAGTACTTC.

This clonotype was observed a few times. Compared with germline, one end of the junction differs, possibly owing to a read error. The chain carries TRBV29-1 and TRBJ2-2; D is undetermined. This CDR3 is 17 amino acids long. CDR1 and CDR2 (germline): SQVTM, ANQGSEA. The CDR3 spells CSVPQGRSWRLPGQLFF. The CDR3, as DNA: TGCAGCGTCCCCCAAGGTCGCAGTTGGAGATTACCCGGGCAGCTGTTTTTT.

This clonotype was recorded many times. V and J are TRBV10-2 and TRBJ2-5; D ambiguous. V was cut by 3 bases and J by 1 base, with 6 bases left in between. The CDR3 sequence is 13 residues long. Germline CDR1 is WSHSY and CDR2 is SAAADI. This CDR3 reads CASSERFQETQYF. The CDR3 DNA reads TGCGCCAGCAGTGAACGCTTCCAAGAGACCCAGTACTTC.

The chain is built from TRBV10-3 and TRBJ2-1; D could derive from TRBD1 or TRBD2 (6 bases each). This CDR3 has 15 residues. V lost 2 bases, J lost 8 bases, and 16 bases lay in between. CDR1 and CDR2 from the germline V gene are ENHRY and SYGVKD. The CDR3 reads CAISEGRGGGDEQFF. In DNA form, the CDR3 reads TGTGCCATCAGTGAGGGCAGGGGAGGTGGGGATGAGCAGTTCTTC.